This TCR beta chain was found in a study of T-cell reconstitution after alpha-beta-depleted transplantation in children. This CDR3 is built from 14 residues. CDR1 is MNHEY, CDR2 SMNVEV, per germline (reference sequence). Trimming took 6 bases from V and 1 from J, leaving 10 bases between them. Only a few counts were recorded for this clonotype. No antigen is known for it. The study's findings and limits: At one year after transplant, newly produced T cells mostly accounted for T-cell counts and diversity. Reported findings indicate that, about two months after transplant, alpha-beta T cells came from several hundred expanded clones, which were derived from non-depleted graft cells. Surviving recipient T cells and thymic progenitors accounted for the high day-60 TCRbeta diversity observed in some patients.

Unique molecular identifiers were incorporated when the TCRbeta library was constructed. One entry per CDR3 protein, called by TCRdb with MiXCR from the PCR reads. The data contain hundreds of thousands of distinct CDR3 sequences, around a sixth of them singletons. This TCR derives from a male patient between 2 and 10 years old who had a stem cell transplant for acute lymphoblastic leukemia, so the T cells may come from the graft donor. The specimen was PBMCs, mostly from graft donor cells, collected 360 days after TCRalphabeta/CD19-depleted stem cell transplant. The chain uses TRBV27 and TRBJ1-5; tentatively, D is TRBD1 (6 bases). The DNA of the CDR3 is TGTGCCAGCAGATCCACAGGGAGCAATCAGCCCCAGCATTTT. Protein product: CASRSTGSNQPQHF.